Listed below are T cell receptor beta chains from one sample, sequenced in a study of T cell repertoires in cytomegalovirus infection. TCRdb analysed the reads with MiXCR anew, one entry per CDR3 protein. The data contain just over 300,000 distinct CDR3 sequences, roughly 16% of them singletons. Sequenced: PBMCs. Receptors were obtained from a human donor in good health (CMV status not recorded). Some clones in this sample may be carry-over from other donors' samples. Each CDR3 is given with its conserved first and last residue. D genes are given only for firm matches. Clone size is shown for a subset of rows, as once, few, many or a class of expanded clone.

TRBV2	.	TRBJ2-7	TRBD1	14	TGTGCCAGCGAGAGGGACAGGGGGCTCGGCGAGCAGTACTTC	CASERDRGLGEQYF
TRBV6-1	.	TRBJ2-3	.	12	TGTGCCAGCTGCGGGGCCGCAGATACGCAGTATTTT	CASCGAADTQYF
TRBV29-1	few	TRBJ2-1	.	12	TGCAGCGTTGAGGCGAGGGACTATGAGCAGTTCTTC	CSVEARDYEQFF
TRBV20-1	once	TRBJ2-7	TRBD1	15	TGCAGTGCGCCCCGGAGAACAGGGGGATCCTACGAGCAGTACTTC	CSAPRRTGGSYEQYF
TRBV7-9	.	TRBJ2-7	.	13	TGTGCCAGCAGCCCCGACAGATCCTACGAGCAGTACTTC	CASSPDRSYEQYF
TRBV9	.	TRBJ1-1	.	15	TGTGCCAGCACCCGAATGCAGTCCATGAACACTGAAGCTTTCTTT	CASTRMQSMNTEAFF
TRBV6-2/TRBV6-3	.	TRBJ1-1	.	15	TGTGCCAGCACCCCCCTGACAGGATTGAACACTGAAGCTTTCTTT	CASTPLTGLNTEAFF
TRBV29-1	.	TRBJ1-5	.	15	TGCAGCGTATCTGACAGTTCCTATAGCAATCAGCCCCAGCATTTT	CSVSDSSYSNQPQHF
TRBV5-7	.	TRBJ1-5	.	14	TGTGCCAGCAGCTTAATCGGAAACAATCAGCCCCAGCATTTT	CASSLIGNNQPQHF
TRBV6-1	few	TRBJ2-1	.	17	TGTGCCAGCAGTGTTACCTCCGGTGGGACCGGATACAATGAGCAGTTCTTC	CASSVTSGGTGYNEQFF
TRBV5-8	.	TRBJ1-5	.	14	TGTGCCAGCAGCTTCTATCGGGACTCCTCGCCCCAGCATTTT	CASSFYRDSSPQHF
TRBV12-3/TRBV12-4	few	TRBJ1-6	.	15	TGTGCCAGCAGTTTAACCCCCAGCGGGAATTCACCCCTCCACTTT	CASSLTPSGNSPLHF
TRBV28	many	TRBJ1-5	.	14	TGTGCCAGCGGGGAGCCCTATAGCAATCAGCCCCAGCATTTT	CASGEPYSNQPQHF
TRBV20-1	.	TRBJ2-5	TRBD2	14	TGCAGTGCTTTTAGCGGGGGGGCCGAAGAGACCCAGTACTTC	CSAFSGGAEETQYF
TRBV7-2	many	TRBJ1-6	.	14	TGTGCCAGCAGCTTAGCGTTACATAATTCACCCCTCCACTTT	CASSLALHNSPLHF
TRBV19	many	TRBJ2-1	.	17	TGTGCCAGTAGTATCGTGGGTGTAGACGGCCCCTGGTACGTGCAGTTCTTC	CASSIVGVDGPWYVQFF
TRBV12-3/TRBV12-4	.	TRBJ2-3	TRBD2	14	TGTGCCAGCAGTCCAGCGGGGGGGGTAGATACGCAGTATTTT	CASSPAGGVDTQYF
TRBV20-1	.	TRBJ2-5	.	13	TGCAGTGCTAGGGACTCCTTCCCAGAGACCCAGTACTTC	CSARDSFPETQYF
TRBV7-2	few	TRBJ1-1	TRBD1	15	TGTGCCAGCAGCTCCAACAGGGGGCGTTGGACTGAAGCTTTCTTT	CASSSNRGRWTEAFF
TRBV28	many	TRBJ2-2	.	16	TGTGCCAGCTCCACAACAGGGACGGAGAGAACCGGGGAGCTGTTTTTT	CASSTTGTERTGELFF
TRBV7-9	many	TRBJ2-7	TRBD1	15	TGTGCCAGCAGCTTATGGACAGGGGCGGACTACGAGCAGTACTTC	CASSLWTGADYEQYF
TRBV12-3/TRBV12-4	many	TRBJ2-5	.	15	TGTGCCAGCAGTCTCAGGGCGATAGGTGCGGAGACCCAGTACTTC	CASSLRAIGAETQYF
TRBV7-8	many	TRBJ1-5	TRBD1	15	TGTGCCAGCAGCTCCAACAGGGGTGGGAGGCAGCCCCAGCATTTT	CASSSNRGGRQPQHF
TRBV28	.	TRBJ1-5	.	14	TGTGCCAGCAGTCCCGGACGGACCAATCAGCCCCAGCATTTT	CASSPGRTNQPQHF
TRBV4-1	.	TRBJ2-7	.	18	TGCGCCAGCAGCCAAACCCTGGGGGGGGCCCCGCGCACTTTCGAGCAGTACTTC	CASSQTLGGAPRTFEQYF
TRBV12-5	.	TRBJ2-1	.	11	TGTGCTAGTGGTTTTGGGGATGAGCAGTTCTTC	CASGFGDEQFF
TRBV19	few	TRBJ1-2	.	17	TGTGCCAGTAGTATGAGTAGCTGGGGCGGTACGTCGGATGGCTACACCTTC	CASSMSSWGGTSDGYTF
TRBV28	many	TRBJ1-5	.	14	TGTGCCAGCAGTGAGGCAGGGTACAATCAGCCCCAGCATTTT	CASSEAGYNQPQHF
TRBV19	.	TRBJ2-1	TRBD1	15	TGTGCCAGTAGTATCCTGGGACAGGATCCTCGCCAGCAGTTCTTC	CASSILGQDPRQQFF
TRBV19	.	TRBJ2-2	.	16	TGTGCCAGTAGTATAACCTCAGGGTTTGGCACCGGGGAGCTGTTTTTT	CASSITSGFGTGELFF
TRBV2	.	TRBJ1-6	.	14	TGTGCCAGCAGCGCGTACGGACAGAATTCACCCCTCCACTTT	CASSAYGQNSPLHF
TRBV19	few	TRBJ1-2	.	14	TGTGCCAGTAGCCAGGGAAGTCGGGACTATGGCTACACCTTC	CASSQGSRDYGYTF
TRBV7-6	many	TRBJ2-3	.	19	TGTGCCAGCAGCCCGCCTCACCCATTTTTGGGGCCTCGCACAGATACGCAGTATTTT	CASSPPHPFLGPRTDTQYF
TRBV23-1	.	TRBJ1-6	.	18	TGCGCCAGCAGTCAACGACAGGCGGGAGGGCCGGATAATTCACCCCTCCACTTT	CASSQRQAGGPDNSPLHF
TRBV28	.	TRBJ2-5	TRBD2	18	TGTGCCAGCAGTTATGGACTAGCGGGGGGCCGGCCCCAAGAGACCCAGTACTTC	CASSYGLAGGRPQETQYF
TRBV7-2	many	TRBJ1-2	.	11	TGTGCCAGCAGCTTTTTATATGGCTACACCTTC	CASSFLYGYTF
TRBV12-3/TRBV12-4	few	TRBJ2-7	.	12	TGTGCCAGCAGTTTAATGTCCTACGAGCAGTACTTC	CASSLMSYEQYF
TRBV5-4	.	TRBJ2-5	TRBD1	14	TGTGCCAGCAGCACAGGGGGCGCAAGGGAGACCCAGTACTTC	CASSTGGARETQYF
TRBV3-1	.	TRBJ2-2	.	16	TGTGCCAGCAGCCAAGTGCCTAGTACTTCTACCGGGGAGCTGTTTTTT	CASSQVPSTSTGELFF
TRBV7-6	few	TRBJ1-4	TRBD1	16	TGTGCCAGCAGCTACCTACCTGACAGGGGTGGTGAAAAACTGTTTTTT	CASSYLPDRGGEKLFF
TRBV20-1	many	TRBJ1-1	.	14	TGCAGTGCCTCCTCGAGCGGATTGGACACTGAAGCTTTCTTT	CSASSSGLDTEAFF
TRBV6-2/TRBV6-3	.	TRBJ2-1	TRBD1	15	TGTGCCAGCAGGCGGACAGGGGGGACCTACAATGAGCAGTTCTTC	CASRRTGGTYNEQFF
TRBV7-9	many	TRBJ1-1	.	13	TGTGCCAGCAGCTTGGGCGGGGGCACTGAAGCTTTCTTT	CASSLGGGTEAFF
TRBV9	.	TRBJ2-5	.	15	TGTGCCAGCAGCGTAGATTGGGGGACACAGGAGACCCAGTACTTC	CASSVDWGTQETQYF